The source of this TCR beta chain is a study of blood T cell repertoires in COVID-19. The protocol was immunoSEQ multiplex PCR, while the TCRdb copy is restricted to in-frame clones and leaves out a portion. The sample holds 100,000 or so clones, 85% to 90% seen once. CDR1 and CDR2 (germline): MNHEY, SVGAGI. This CDR3 is 13 amino acids long. The V end lost 4 bases, the J end lost 1 base, and 7 bases lay between the germline ends. This clonotype was obtained from a man in his 60s with acute or convalescent COVID-19. This sequence joins TRBV6-5 and TRBJ1-1; D unclear. Specimen: peripheral blood. CDR3 protein: CASSSPGNTEAFF. CDR3 nucleotide sequence: TGTGCCAGCAGTTCTCCCGGGAACACTGAAGCTTTCTTT.